The sample holds one count of the clone carrying this T cell receptor beta chain. What it binds is not known. This sample is part of a study of blood T cells in healthy people across ages. Notes on the study in general: Because sorting was not performed, PBMCs prevented conclusive naive versus antigen-experienced comparison. The study regarded diversity estimates from one million T cells as underestimates.

This CDR3 is 15 amino acids long. CDR1 is SEHNR, CDR2 FQNEAQ, per germline (reference sequence). Trimming cost V 3 bases and J 8 bases, with 19 bases left between them. A second PCR, run for roughly 6 to 11 cycles, used a sample-barcoded 5' primer plus a J-beta primer mix. Every sample gave at least 3 million paired-end reads containing CDR3. One entry per CDR3 protein results from TCRdb running MiXCR on the 5' RACE reads. The table shows hundreds of thousands of distinct CDR3 sequences, with 44% occurring only once. The study isolated at least 6 million PBMCs from each sample. The sequencing sample was made of blood. The chain has TRBV7-9 and TRBJ1-2, with D possibly TRBD1 on 5 matching bases. The TCR was taken from a man in his sixties in good health. The CDR3 DNA reads as TGTGCCAGCAGCTTGGCAGGGTCCCCGAATGCCGGCTACACCTTC. Its translation: CASSLAGSPNAGYTF.